This is a list of T cell receptor beta chains from one sample in a study of regulatory T cells in long-lasting Graves disease. Each CDR3 protein gets one entry after TCRdb re-called the multiplex PCR reads with MiXCR. The sample records 400,000 to 550,000 distinct CDR3 sequences, about 16% being singletons. In addition, the sample was reused for a study of T cells in Graves' hyperthyroidism and ophthalmopathy.

Here the sequenced sample was peripheral blood mononuclear cells (PBMCs), taken at new diagnosis, from a patient treated with antithyroid drugs. The receptors stem from a woman aged 30 to 39 with Graves disease. The conserved cysteine and the conserved F or W are not part of the CDR3 here. D genes are given only for firm matches.

v_call d_call cdr3_aa
TRBV7-3 . ASSNKGRNTGELF
TRBV2 . ASREDRLNTEAF
TRBV9 TRBD1 ASSVGGQVETQY
TRBV20-1 TRBD1 SARERTGSQPQH
TRBV20-1 TRBD1 SAAGGGGSMNTEAF
TRBV13 TRBD1 ASSLPPQGGLETQY
TRBV28 . ASRNSRNTEAF
TRBV4-2 TRBD2 ASSHETSGRNNEQF
TRBV19 TRBD1 ASSKDRTGREGYT
TRBV10-1 . ASSRTTGNNSPLH
TRBV14 TRBD2 ASSPSGFLAGVSPYEQY
TRBV5-1 TRBD2 ASSKLAGEETQY
TRBV29-1 . SVEDLDLFATDTQY
TRBV5-1 TRBD2 ASSFREAGGTGELF
TRBV12-3/TRBV12-4 TRBD2 ASSLTSGRGANEQF
TRBV29-1 . SVGPGLHYEQY
TRBV13 . ASSLGGRRLGGETQY
TRBV19 TRBD2 ASSISSGISGELF
TRBV20-1 . SARDYQGGTGELF
TRBV7-4 . ASSLNWGPTNEKLF
TRBV27 TRBD2 ASSPGLAAGSEQY
TRBV3-1 . ASSQGQASYGYT
TRBV12-3/TRBV12-4 . ASSNPSGDGYT
TRBV7-2 . ASSLRTLHTGELF